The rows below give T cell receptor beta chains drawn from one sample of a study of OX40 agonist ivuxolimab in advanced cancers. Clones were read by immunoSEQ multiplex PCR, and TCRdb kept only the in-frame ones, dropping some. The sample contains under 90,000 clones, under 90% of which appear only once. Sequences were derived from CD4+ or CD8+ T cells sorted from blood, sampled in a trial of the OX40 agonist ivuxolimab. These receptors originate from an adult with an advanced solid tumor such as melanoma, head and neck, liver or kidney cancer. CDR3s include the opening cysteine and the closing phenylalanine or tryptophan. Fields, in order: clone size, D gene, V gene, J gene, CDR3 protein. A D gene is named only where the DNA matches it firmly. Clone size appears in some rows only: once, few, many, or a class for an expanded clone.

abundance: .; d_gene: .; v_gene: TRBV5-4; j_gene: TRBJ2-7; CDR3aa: CASSNTYEQYF
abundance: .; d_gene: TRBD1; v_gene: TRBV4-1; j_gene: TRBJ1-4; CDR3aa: CASSRRDRTLGNEKLFF
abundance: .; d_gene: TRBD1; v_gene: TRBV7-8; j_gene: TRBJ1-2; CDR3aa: CASSLAGTGYNYGYTF
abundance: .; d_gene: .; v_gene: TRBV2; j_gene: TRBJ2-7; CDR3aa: CASAVAGSSGQYF
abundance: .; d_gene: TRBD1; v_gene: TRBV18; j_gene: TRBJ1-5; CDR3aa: CASSHERTGSNQPQHF
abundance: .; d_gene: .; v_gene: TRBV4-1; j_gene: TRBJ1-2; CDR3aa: CASSQGQWDYGYTF
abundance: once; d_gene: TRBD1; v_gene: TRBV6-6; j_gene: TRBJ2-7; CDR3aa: CASSKGAYEQYF
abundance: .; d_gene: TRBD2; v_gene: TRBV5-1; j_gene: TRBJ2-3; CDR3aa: CASSGWTSGSTDTQYF
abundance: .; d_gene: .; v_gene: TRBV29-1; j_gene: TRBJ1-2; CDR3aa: CSVTGGSPYGYTF
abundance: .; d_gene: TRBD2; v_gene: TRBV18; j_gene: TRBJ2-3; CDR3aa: CASSPTSTSGDTDTQYF
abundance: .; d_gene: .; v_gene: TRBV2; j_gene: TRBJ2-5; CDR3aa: CASSERGGQETQYF
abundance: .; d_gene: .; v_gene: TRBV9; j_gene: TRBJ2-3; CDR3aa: CASSPASAGKQDTQYF
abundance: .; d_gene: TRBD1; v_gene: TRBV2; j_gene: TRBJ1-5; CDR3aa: CASNLFGQGDQPQHF
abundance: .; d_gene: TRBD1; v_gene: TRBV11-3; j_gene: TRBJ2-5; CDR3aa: CASSLGQGDGETQYF
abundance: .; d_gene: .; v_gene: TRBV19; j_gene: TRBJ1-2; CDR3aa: CASNTGGGPNYGYTF
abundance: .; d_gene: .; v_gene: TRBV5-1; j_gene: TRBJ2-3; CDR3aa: CASSELDTQYF
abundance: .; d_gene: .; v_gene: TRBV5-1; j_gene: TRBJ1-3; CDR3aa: CASSLRGVPLDDYSGNTIYF
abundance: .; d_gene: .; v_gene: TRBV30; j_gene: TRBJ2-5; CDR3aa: CACHGTSGPQETQYF
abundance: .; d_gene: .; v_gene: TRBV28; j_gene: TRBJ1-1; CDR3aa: CASIPHSVNTEAFF
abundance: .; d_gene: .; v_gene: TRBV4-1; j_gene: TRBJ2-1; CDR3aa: CASSPGGNSYNEQFF
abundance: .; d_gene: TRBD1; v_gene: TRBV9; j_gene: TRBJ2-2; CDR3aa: CASSVGAGGTGELFF
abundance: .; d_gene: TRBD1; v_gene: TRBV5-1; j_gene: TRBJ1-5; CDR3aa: CASSPDRGNQPQHF
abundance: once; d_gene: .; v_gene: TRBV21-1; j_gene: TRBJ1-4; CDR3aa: CASSKVKGSGNEKLFF
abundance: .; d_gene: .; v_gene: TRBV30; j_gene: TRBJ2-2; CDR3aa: CAWRKGEVTGELFF